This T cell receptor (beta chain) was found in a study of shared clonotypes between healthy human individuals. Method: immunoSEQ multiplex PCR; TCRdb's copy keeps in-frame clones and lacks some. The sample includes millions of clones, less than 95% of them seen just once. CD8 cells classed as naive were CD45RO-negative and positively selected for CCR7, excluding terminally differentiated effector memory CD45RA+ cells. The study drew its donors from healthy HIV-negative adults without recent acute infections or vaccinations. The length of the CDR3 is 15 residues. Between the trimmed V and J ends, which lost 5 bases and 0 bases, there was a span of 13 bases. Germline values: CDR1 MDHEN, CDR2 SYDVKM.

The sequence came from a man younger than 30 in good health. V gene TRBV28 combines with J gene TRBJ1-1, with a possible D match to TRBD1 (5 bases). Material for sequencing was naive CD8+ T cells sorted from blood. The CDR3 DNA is TGTGCCAGCAGTCCCCCGGGACTAATGAACACTGAAGCTTTCTTT. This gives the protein CASSPPGLMNTEAFF. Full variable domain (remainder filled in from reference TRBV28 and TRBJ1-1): DVKVTQSSRYLVKRTGEKVFLECVQDMDHENMFWYRQDPGLGLRLIYFSYDVKMKEKGDIPEGYSVSREKKERFSLILESASTNQTSMYLCASSPPGLMNTEAFFGQGTRLTVV.